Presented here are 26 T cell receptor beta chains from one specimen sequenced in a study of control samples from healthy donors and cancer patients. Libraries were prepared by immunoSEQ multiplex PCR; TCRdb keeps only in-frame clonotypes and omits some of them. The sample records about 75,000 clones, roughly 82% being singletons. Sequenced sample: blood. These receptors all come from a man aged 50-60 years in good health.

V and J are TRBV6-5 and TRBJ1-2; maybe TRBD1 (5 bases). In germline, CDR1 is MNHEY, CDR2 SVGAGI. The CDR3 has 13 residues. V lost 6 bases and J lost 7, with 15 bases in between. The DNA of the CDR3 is TGTGCCAGCAGGAAACAGGAGGGAATTGGCTACACCTTC. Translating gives CASRKQEGIGYTF.

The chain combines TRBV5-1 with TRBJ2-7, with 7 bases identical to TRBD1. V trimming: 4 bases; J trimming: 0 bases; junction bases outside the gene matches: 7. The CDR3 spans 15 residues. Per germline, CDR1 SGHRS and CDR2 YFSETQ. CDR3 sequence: CASSPGQSFSYEQYF. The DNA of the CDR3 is TGCGCCAGCAGCCCGGGACAGTCTTTCTCCTACGAGCAGTACTTC. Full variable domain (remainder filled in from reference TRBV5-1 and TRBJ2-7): KAGVTQTPRYLIKTRGQQVTLSCSPISGHRSVSWYQQTPGQGLQFLFEYFSETQRNKGNFPGRFSGRQFSNSRSEMNVSTLELGDSALYLCASSPGQSFSYEQYFGPGTRLTVT.

As DNA, the CDR3 is TGTGCCAGCAGCGGGTTTTTAGGTAAATCCTACGAGCAGTACTTC. It is translated as CASSGFLGKSYEQYF. V is TRBV2 and J is TRBJ2-7; no clear D gene. The germline gives CDR1 SNHLY, CDR2 FYNNEI. The CDR3 sequence is 15 residues long. Trimming left V 6 bases short and J 1 base short, with 16 bases between.

The CDR3: CASSRSDRGTADTQYF. CDR3 in DNA: TGTGCCAGCTCACGCTCGGACAGGGGAACTGCAGATACGCAGTATTTT. The rearrangement uses TRBV18 and TRBJ2-3, with 9 bases aligning to TRBD1. J lost 4 bases, V lost 4 bases, and 9 bases had no gene match. The CDR3 length is 16 residues. Germline V lookup: CDR1 KGHSH, CDR2 LQKENI.

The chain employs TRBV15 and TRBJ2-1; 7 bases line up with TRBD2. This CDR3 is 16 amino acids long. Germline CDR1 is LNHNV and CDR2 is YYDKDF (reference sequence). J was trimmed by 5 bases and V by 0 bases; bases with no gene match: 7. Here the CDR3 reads CATSRDLGEGNNEQFF. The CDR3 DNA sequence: TGTGCCACCAGCAGAGATCTTGGGGAGGGCAACAATGAGCAGTTCTTC.

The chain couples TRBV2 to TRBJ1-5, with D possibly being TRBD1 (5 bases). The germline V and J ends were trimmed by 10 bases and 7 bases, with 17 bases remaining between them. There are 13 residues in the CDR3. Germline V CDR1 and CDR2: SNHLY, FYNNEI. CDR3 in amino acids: CATSLGVLQPQHF. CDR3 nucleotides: TGTGCCACTTCTTTGGGGGTGCTCCAGCCCCAGCATTTT.

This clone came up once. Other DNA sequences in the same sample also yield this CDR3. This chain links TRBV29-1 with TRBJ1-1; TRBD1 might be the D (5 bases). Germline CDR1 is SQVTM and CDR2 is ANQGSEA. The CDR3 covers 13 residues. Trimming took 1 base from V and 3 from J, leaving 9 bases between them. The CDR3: CSVEGGPDTEAFF. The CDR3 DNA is TGCAGCGTTGAAGGGGGACCGGACACTGAAGCTTTCTTT. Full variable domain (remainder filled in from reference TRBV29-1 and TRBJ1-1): SAVISQKPSRDICQRGTSLTIQCQVDSQVTMMFWYRQQPGQSLTLIATANQGSEATYESGFVIDKFPISRPNLTFSTLTVSNMSPEDSSIYLCSVEGGPDTEAFFGQGTRLTVV.

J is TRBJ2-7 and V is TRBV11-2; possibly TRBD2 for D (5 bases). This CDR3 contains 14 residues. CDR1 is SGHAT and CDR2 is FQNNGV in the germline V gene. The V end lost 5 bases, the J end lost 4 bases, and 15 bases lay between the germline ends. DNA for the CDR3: TGTGCCAGCAGCCGAGTACCCGACTATTACGAGCAGTACTTC. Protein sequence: CASSRVPDYYEQYF.

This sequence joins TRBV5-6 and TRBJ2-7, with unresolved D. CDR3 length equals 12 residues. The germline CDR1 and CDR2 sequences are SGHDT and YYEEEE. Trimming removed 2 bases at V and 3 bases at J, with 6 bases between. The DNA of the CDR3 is TGTGCCAGCAGCTTAGGCTACTACGAGCAGTACTTC. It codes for CASSLGYYEQYF.

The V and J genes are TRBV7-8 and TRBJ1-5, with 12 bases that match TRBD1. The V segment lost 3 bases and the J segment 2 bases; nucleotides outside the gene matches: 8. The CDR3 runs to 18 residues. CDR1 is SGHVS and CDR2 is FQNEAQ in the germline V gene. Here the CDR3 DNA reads TGTGCCAGCAGCTTGTGGGACAGGGGGCTTCACGGCAATCAGCCCCAGCATTTT. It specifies CASSLWDRGLHGNQPQHF.

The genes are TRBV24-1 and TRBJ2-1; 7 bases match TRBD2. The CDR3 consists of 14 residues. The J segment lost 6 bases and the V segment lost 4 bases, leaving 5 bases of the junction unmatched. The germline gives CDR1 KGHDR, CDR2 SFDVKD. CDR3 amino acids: CATSERTRSNEQFF. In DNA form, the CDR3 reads TGTGCCACCAGTGAACGGACTAGGAGCAATGAGCAGTTCTTC.

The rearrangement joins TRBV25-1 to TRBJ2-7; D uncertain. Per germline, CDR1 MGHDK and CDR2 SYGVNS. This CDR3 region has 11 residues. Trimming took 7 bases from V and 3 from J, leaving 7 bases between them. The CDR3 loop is CASKRNYEQYF. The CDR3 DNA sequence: TGTGCCAGCAAGCGAAACTACGAGCAGTACTTC.

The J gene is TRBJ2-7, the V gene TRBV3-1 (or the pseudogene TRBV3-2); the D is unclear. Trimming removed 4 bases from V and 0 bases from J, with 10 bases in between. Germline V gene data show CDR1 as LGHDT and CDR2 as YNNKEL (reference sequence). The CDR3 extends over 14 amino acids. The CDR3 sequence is CASSLQGSSYEQYF. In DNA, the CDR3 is TGTGCCAGCAGCCTCCAAGGAAGCTCCTACGAGCAGTACTTC.

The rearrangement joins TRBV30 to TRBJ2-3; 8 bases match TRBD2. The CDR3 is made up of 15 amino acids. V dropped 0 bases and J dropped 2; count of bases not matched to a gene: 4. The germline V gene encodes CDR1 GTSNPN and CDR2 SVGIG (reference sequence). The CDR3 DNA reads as TGTGCCTGGAGTGTACTAGCGGCATACACAGATACGCAGTATTTT. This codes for CAWSVLAAYTDTQYF.

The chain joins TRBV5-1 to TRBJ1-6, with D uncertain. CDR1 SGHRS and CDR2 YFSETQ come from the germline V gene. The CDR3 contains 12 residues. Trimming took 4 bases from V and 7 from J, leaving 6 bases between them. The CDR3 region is CASSLRNSPLHF. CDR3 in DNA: TGCGCCAGCAGCCTCAGAAATTCACCCCTCCACTTT.

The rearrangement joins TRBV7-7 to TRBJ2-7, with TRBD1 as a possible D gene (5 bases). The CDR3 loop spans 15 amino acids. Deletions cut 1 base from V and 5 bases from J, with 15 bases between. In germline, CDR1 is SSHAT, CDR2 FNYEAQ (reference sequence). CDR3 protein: CASSLVSTATHEQYF. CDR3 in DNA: TGTGCCAGCAGCTTAGTTTCGACAGCAACCCACGAGCAGTACTTC. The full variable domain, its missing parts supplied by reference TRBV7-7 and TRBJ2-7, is GAGVSQSPRYKVTKRGQDVTLRCDPISSHATLYWYQQALGQGPEFLTYFNYEAQPDKSGLPSDRFSAERPEGSISTLTIQRTEQRDSAMYRCASSLVSTATHEQYFGPGTRLTVT.

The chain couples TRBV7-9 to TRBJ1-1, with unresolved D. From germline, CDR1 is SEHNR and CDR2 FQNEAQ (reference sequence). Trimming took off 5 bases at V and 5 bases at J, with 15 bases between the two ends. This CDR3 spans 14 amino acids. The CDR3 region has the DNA TGTGCCAGCAGCCCCGGGGAGGGTTGGACTGAAGCTTTCTTT. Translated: CASSPGEGWTEAFF.

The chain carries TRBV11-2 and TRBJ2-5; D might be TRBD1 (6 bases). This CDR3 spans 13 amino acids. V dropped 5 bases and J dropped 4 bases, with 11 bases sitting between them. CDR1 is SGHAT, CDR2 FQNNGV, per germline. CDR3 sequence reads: CASSKGVGETQYF. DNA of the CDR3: TGTGCCAGCAGCAAGGGGGTTGGAGAGACCCAGTACTTC.

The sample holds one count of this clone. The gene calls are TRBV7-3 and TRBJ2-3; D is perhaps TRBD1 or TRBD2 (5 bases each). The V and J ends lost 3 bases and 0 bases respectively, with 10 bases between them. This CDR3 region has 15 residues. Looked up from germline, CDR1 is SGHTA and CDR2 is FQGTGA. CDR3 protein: CASSLSGLSTDTQYF. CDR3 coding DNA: TGTGCCAGCAGCTTGTCGGGGCTTAGCACAGATACGCAGTATTTT.

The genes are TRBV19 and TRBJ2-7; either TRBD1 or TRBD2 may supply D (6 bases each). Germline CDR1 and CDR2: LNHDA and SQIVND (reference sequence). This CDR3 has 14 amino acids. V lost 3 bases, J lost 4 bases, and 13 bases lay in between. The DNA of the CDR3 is TGTGCCAGTAGTATGGCCCTAGGGGGGTACGAGCAGTACTTC. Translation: CASSMALGGYEQYF.

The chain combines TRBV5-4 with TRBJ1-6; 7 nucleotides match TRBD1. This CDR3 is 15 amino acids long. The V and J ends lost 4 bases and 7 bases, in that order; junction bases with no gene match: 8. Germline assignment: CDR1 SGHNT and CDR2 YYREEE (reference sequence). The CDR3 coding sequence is TGTGCCAGCAGCAACTTTGTAGGGGGCAATTCACCCCTCCACTTT. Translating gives CASSNFVGGNSPLHF.

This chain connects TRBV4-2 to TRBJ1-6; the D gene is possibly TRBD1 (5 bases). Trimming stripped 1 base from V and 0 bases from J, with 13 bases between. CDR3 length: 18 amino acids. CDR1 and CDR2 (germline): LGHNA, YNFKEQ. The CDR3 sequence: CASSQGTRFSSYNSPLHF. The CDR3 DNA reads TGTGCCAGCAGCCAAGGGACACGCTTCAGCTCCTATAATTCACCCCTCCACTTT.

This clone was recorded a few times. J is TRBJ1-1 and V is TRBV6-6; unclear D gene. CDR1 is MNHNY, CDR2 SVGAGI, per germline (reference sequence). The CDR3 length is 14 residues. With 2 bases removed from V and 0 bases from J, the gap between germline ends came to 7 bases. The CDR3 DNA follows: TGTGCCAGCAGTTACGAGGCGGTGAACACTGAAGCTTTCTTT. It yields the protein CASSYEAVNTEAFF.

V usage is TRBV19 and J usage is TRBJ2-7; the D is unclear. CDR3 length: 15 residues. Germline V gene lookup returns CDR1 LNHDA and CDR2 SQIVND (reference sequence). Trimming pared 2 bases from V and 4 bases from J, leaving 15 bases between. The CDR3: CASSISPHPDYEQYF. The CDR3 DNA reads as TGTGCCAGTAGTATAAGTCCACATCCCGATTACGAGCAGTACTTC.

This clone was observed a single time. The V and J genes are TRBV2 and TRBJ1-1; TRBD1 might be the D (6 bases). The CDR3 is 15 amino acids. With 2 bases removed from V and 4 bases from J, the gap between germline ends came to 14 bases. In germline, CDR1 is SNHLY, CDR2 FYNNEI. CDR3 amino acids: CASSEKLRGGTEAFF. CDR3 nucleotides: TGTGCCAGCAGTGAAAAGTTGAGGGGGGGCACTGAAGCTTTCTTT.

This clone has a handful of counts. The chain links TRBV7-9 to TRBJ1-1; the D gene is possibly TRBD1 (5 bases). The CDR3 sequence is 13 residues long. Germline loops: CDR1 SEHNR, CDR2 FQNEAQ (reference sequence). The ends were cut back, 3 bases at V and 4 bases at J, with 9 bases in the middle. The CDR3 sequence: CASSLSGGTEAFF. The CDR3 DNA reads TGTGCCAGCAGCTTGAGCGGGGGCACTGAAGCTTTCTTT.